A single sample is the source of the 27 T cell receptor beta chains below, sequenced in a study of T-cell memory formation after mild COVID-19. TCRdb re-analysed the 5' RACE reads in MiXCR, keeping a single row per CDR3 protein. This table holds about 270,000 distinct CDR3 sequences, 15% to 17% found once. The specimen was PBMCs or a T cell subset sorted from them (not recorded which). These TCRs come from an adult woman who had mild COVID-19 (a few samples of this study predate the infection). Cell type and time point are not known.

The J gene is TRBJ2-1, the V gene TRBV20-1; 9 nucleotides align to TRBD2. The CDR3 loop spans 14 amino acids. The V gene's germline CDR1 is DFQATT and CDR2 SNEGSKA (reference sequence). V shed 6 bases and J 4 bases; nucleotides not matched to a gene: 7. CDR3 sequence (DNA): TGCAGTGCCCTTAGCGGGAGTGGTTACAATGAGCAGTTCTTC. Amino acid sequence: CSALSGSGYNEQFF.

The chain links TRBV20-1 to TRBJ1-3; no definite D call. This CDR3 has 13 amino acids. Looked up from germline, CDR1 is DFQATT and CDR2 is SNEGSKA (reference sequence). Trimming stripped 3 bases from V and 2 bases from J, with 8 bases between. The CDR3 sequence is CSAREITGNTIYF. The CDR3 DNA reads TGCAGTGCTAGGGAGATCACTGGAAACACCATATATTTT.

The CDR3 reads CASSLDSGPGTIYF. The CDR3 DNA reads TGTGCCAGCAGCTTAGATTCGGGCCCCGGCACCATATATTTT. The gene calls are TRBV7-2 and TRBJ1-3; D uncertain. This CDR3 region has 14 residues. Germline values: CDR1 SGHTA, CDR2 FQGNSA. Trimming stripped 1 base from V and 9 bases from J, with 13 bases between.

The J gene is TRBJ1-1, the V gene TRBV5-1; 7 nucleotides align to TRBD1. The CDR3 has 13 amino acids. The germline V gene encodes CDR1 SGHRS and CDR2 YFSETQ. After removal of 6 bases from V and 1 base from J, the junction contained 3 bases not matched to a gene. The CDR3 region is CASKQGGNTEAFF. The CDR3 DNA follows: TGCGCCAGCAAGCAGGGGGGGAACACTGAAGCTTTCTTT.

This clonotype was observed a few times. The rearrangement links TRBV7-2 to TRBJ2-1; 13 nucleotides line up with TRBD2. Trimming cost V 5 bases and J 4 bases; bases outside gene matches: 8. This CDR3 is 17 amino acids long. Germline V CDR1 and CDR2: SGHTA, FQGNSA. DNA for the CDR3: TGTGCCAGCAGCCCCCAGGGGACTAGCGGGAATTACAATGAGCAGTTCTTC. As protein: CASSPQGTSGNYNEQFF.

This clonotype was detected only a few times. V is TRBV30 and J is TRBJ2-3; D remains unclear. This CDR3 is 13 amino acids long. Per germline, CDR1 GTSNPN and CDR2 SVGIG (reference sequence). V lost 4 bases and J lost 2, with 10 bases in between. CDR3 coding DNA: TGTGCCTGGAATTTAGCTACCACAGATACGCAGTATTTT. Its protein is CAWNLATTDTQYF.

This rearrangement joins TRBV12-3 or TRBV12-4 to TRBJ2-5, with D tentatively TRBD1 (7 bases). This CDR3 region has 15 residues. V was clipped by 3 bases and J by 5 bases, with 16 bases between them. The CDR3 loop reads CASSFRQGGAETQYF. The CDR3 DNA reads TGTGCCAGCAGTTTTCGACAGGGCGGGGCGGAGACCCAGTACTTC.

V usage is TRBV13 and J usage is TRBJ2-5; D is uncertain. Trimming took 3 bases from V and 9 from J, leaving 17 bases between them. Per the germline V gene, CDR1 is PRHDT and CDR2 is FYEKMQ (reference sequence). There are 14 residues in the CDR3. The CDR3 DNA reads as TGTGCCAGCAGCTTCGCACACGGGCGGCGCGCCCAGTACTTC. Its protein product is CASSFAHGRRAQYF.

The chain uses TRBV6-2 or TRBV6-3 and TRBJ2-1; D gene ambiguous. The CDR3 runs to 12 residues. V lost 4 bases and J lost 8, with 9 bases in between. Germline V gene lookup returns CDR1 MNHEY and CDR2 SVGEGT. The CDR3, as DNA: TGTGCCAGCAGTTCACTCAGGCATGAGCAGTTCTTC. Translating it yields CASSSLRHEQFF.

This clonotype showed up just a few times. The V call is TRBV5-5, the J call TRBJ2-1; 7 bases map to TRBD2. The CDR3 spans 15 residues. V lost 2 bases, J lost 6 bases, and 8 bases stayed unmatched. The germline CDR1 and CDR2 sequences are SGHKS and YYEKEE (reference sequence). The CDR3 sequence is CASSFEPTSFNEQFF. For the CDR3, the DNA is TGTGCCAGCAGCTTTGAGCCGACTAGCTTCAATGAGCAGTTCTTC.

The sample holds a few counts of this clonotype. V is TRBV7-9 and J is TRBJ1-2, with TRBD1 identical over 8 bases. From germline, CDR1 is SEHNR and CDR2 FQNEAQ (reference sequence). This CDR3 has 14 amino acids. V trimming: 3 bases; J trimming: 7 bases; junction bases outside the gene matches: 7. The CDR3 DNA reads TGTGCCAGCAGCTTCTCGGCAGGGGGCTTTGGCTACACCTTC. Amino acid sequence: CASSFSAGGFGYTF. Variable domain in full (rest from reference TRBV7-9 and TRBJ1-2): DTGVSQNPRHKITKRGQNVTFRCDPISEHNRLYWYRQTLGQGPEFLTYFQNEAQLEKSRLLSDRFSAERPKGSFSTLEIQRTEQGDSAMYLCASSFSAGGFGYTFGSGTRLTVV.

This clonotype showed up just a few times. The chain combines TRBV19 with TRBJ1-1; 9 bases agree with TRBD1. The V and J ends lost 6 bases and 2 bases, in that order; junction bases with no gene match: 13. The CDR3 extends over 17 amino acids. Germline V gives CDR1 LNHDA, CDR2 SQIVND (reference sequence). The DNA for the CDR3 is TGTGCCAGTAGCGACCTGGGACAGGGACTCTCAAACACTGAAGCTTTCTTT. Translated: CASSDLGQGLSNTEAFF.

The chain joins TRBV6-6 to TRBJ2-2; 11 nucleotides agree with TRBD2. There are 13 residues in the CDR3. Trimming took 11 bases from V and 5 from J; bases not matched to a gene: 4. The germline gives CDR1 MNHNY, CDR2 SVGAGI (reference sequence). DNA for the CDR3: TGTGCCGGGGGACTAGCGGAGACCGGGGAGCTGTTTTTT. Amino acids: CAGGLAETGELFF.

Ten or more counts support this clonotype. The chain uses TRBV12-3 or TRBV12-4 and TRBJ2-1, with D possibly matching TRBD1 (6 bases). Trimming stripped 2 bases from V and 5 bases from J, with 13 bases between. This CDR3 comprises 15 residues. CDR3: CASSLLETGHNEQFF. CDR3 nucleotides: TGTGCCAGCAGTTTACTAGAGACAGGACACAATGAGCAGTTCTTC.

The chain links TRBV6-5 to TRBJ2-3, with 11 bases matching TRBD2. Looked up from germline, CDR1 is MNHEY and CDR2 is SVGAGI. The CDR3 spans 14 residues. With V trimmed by 5 bases and J by 6 bases, 4 bases remained unmatched. CDR3 sequence (DNA): TGTGCCAGCAGTCCTAGCGGGGGGCGGGATACGCAGTATTTT. Its translation is CASSPSGGRDTQYF.

This clonotype was observed a handful of times. The chain joins TRBV20-1 to TRBJ1-5, with D perhaps TRBD1 (6 bases). The V gene's germline CDR1 is DFQATT and CDR2 SNEGSKA (reference sequence). Trimming shortened V by 0 bases and J by 6 bases, and 27 bases separated the two germline ends. CDR3 size: 19 residues. DNA for the CDR3: TGCAGTGCTAGAGATAACACCGTCGGGGTGCAGGGGATGGGTCAGCCCCAGCATTTT. Protein: CSARDNTVGVQGMGQPQHF.

CDR3 in amino acids: CSARLAAYEQYF. In DNA form, the CDR3 reads TGCAGTGCTAGACTAGCTGCCTACGAGCAGTACTTC. The chain has TRBV20-1 and TRBJ2-7, with TRBD2 as a possible D gene (5 bases). The CDR3 is 12 residues long. The ends were cut back, 2 bases at V and 2 bases at J, with 7 bases in the middle. Germline CDR1 DFQATT, CDR2 SNEGSKA (reference sequence).

In this sample, this clonotype turned up a few times. This rearrangement joins TRBV5-1 to TRBJ2-5; a possible D gene is TRBD1 (5 bases). This CDR3 contains 15 residues. V shed 0 bases and J shed 2 bases, with 11 bases lying between them. The germline CDR1 and CDR2 sequences are SGHRS and YFSETQ. This CDR3 is CASSLARRDQETQYF. CDR3 nucleotides: TGCGCCAGCAGCTTGGCCCGCAGGGATCAAGAGACCCAGTACTTC.

This chain connects TRBV5-1 to TRBJ1-2; 7 bases are shared with TRBD1. Germline CDR1 is SGHRS and CDR2 is YFSETQ. The CDR3 has 17 amino acids. J was trimmed by 4 bases and V by 0 bases; bases with no gene match: 12. The CDR3 spells CASSLAPIDRAAYGYTF. CDR3 in DNA: TGCGCCAGCAGCTTGGCTCCCATCGACAGGGCGGCCTATGGCTACACCTTC.

The chain recombines TRBV5-1 with TRBJ2-7; D not resolved. V was shortened by 4 bases and J by 6 bases, with 11 bases between the two germline ends. CDR3 length: 12 residues. Germline loops: CDR1 SGHRS, CDR2 YFSETQ. Here the CDR3 reads CASSGEGPEQYF. The CDR3 nucleotides read TGCGCCAGCAGCGGTGAAGGGCCCGAGCAGTACTTC.

This clonotype has just a few counts. This chain links TRBV21-1 with TRBJ2-7; TRBD1, the D gene given by the table, was not confirmed from the DNA. TRBV21-1 has pseudogene status. The CDR3 contains 17 residues. CDR3 nucleotides: TGTGCCAGCAGCAATTACCCCCGGGACAGGGCTTCCTACGAGCAGTACTTC. Translation: CASSNYPRDRASYEQYF.

A few counts support this clonotype. CDR3 coding DNA: TGTGCCATCGCGACAGGGCCAGTCTCTGGCTACACCTTC. It is translated as CAIATGPVSGYTF. This chain connects TRBV7-9 to TRBJ1-2; 7 nucleotides align to TRBD1. CDR3 length equals 13 residues. Germline V gene lookup returns CDR1 SEHNR and CDR2 FQNEAQ (reference sequence). J gave up 7 bases and V 10 bases, and 12 bases lay outside the gene matches. The whole variable domain, filled in from reference TRBV7-9 and TRBJ1-2, reads DTGVSQNPRHKITKRGQNVTFRCDPISEHNRLYWYRQTLGQGPEFLTYFQNEAQLEKSRLLSDRFSAERPKGSFSTLEIQRTEQGDSAMYLCAIATGPVSGYTFGSGTRLTVV.

Only a few counts were recorded for this clonotype. The chain is built from TRBV7-9 and TRBJ1-1; no reliable D call. The CDR3 spans 13 residues. Germline CDR1 reads SEHNR; CDR2 reads FQNEAQ (reference sequence). V lost 1 base to trimming and J lost 4 bases, with 7 bases between them. The CDR3 DNA reads as TGTGCCAGCAGCTTAGGCGGTAGCACTGAAGCTTTCTTT. It codes for CASSLGGSTEAFF.

This clonotype was counted between two and nine times. CDR3 bases: TGTGCCAGCTCACCCACTACAGGGGCCTACGAGCAGTACTTC. Protein: CASSPTTGAYEQYF. This chain connects TRBV18 to TRBJ2-7, with 7 bases fitting TRBD1. The CDR3 sequence is 14 residues long. Trimming at V came to 3 bases and at J to 2 bases, leaving 4 bases not matched to a gene. Germline CDR1 reads KGHSH; CDR2 reads LQKENI.

In this sample, this clonotype turned up once. The chain recombines TRBV18 with TRBJ1-4, with D unclear. From germline, CDR1 is KGHSH and CDR2 LQKENI. The CDR3 consists of 13 residues. V lost 6 bases and J 5 bases, leaving 10 bases between the germline ends. This CDR3 reads CASSLGRNEKLFF. The CDR3 nucleotides read TGTGCCAGCTCCCTTGGTCGGAATGAAAAACTGTTTTTT. Together with reference TRBV18 and TRBJ1-4, the CDR3 gives the full variable domain: NAGVMQNPRHLVRRRGQEARLRCSPMKGHSHVYWYRQLPEEGLKFMVYLQKENIIDESGMPKERFSAEFPKEGPSILRIQQVVRGDSAAYFCASSLGRNEKLFFGSGTQLSVL.

This clonotype was detected only a few times. The chain employs TRBV30 and TRBJ1-1; 9 nucleotides agree with TRBD1. The CDR3 consists of 14 residues. Germline V lookup: CDR1 GTSNPN, CDR2 SVGIG (reference sequence). J was trimmed by 7 bases and V by 6 bases; bases with no gene match: 12. CDR3: CACVRTGARDEAFF. As DNA, the CDR3 is TGTGCCTGCGTACGGACAGGGGCCCGTGATGAAGCTTTCTTT. Together with reference TRBV30 and TRBJ1-1, the CDR3 gives the full variable domain: SQTIHQWPATLVQPVGSPLSLECTVEGTSNPNLYWYRQAAGRGLQLLFYSVGIGQISSEVPQNLSASRPQDRQFILSSKKLLLSDSGFYLCACVRTGARDEAFFGQGTRLTVV.

This chain links TRBV2 with TRBJ2-1; D might be TRBD2 (5 bases). Trimming cost V 6 bases and J 0 bases, with 18 bases left between them. CDR3 size: 17 residues. Germline CDR1 reads SNHLY; CDR2 reads FYNNEI. The CDR3 bases are TGTGCCAGCAGCAACTCCTATAGCGCCAGCTCCTACAATGAGCAGTTCTTC. This gives the protein CASSNSYSASSYNEQFF.